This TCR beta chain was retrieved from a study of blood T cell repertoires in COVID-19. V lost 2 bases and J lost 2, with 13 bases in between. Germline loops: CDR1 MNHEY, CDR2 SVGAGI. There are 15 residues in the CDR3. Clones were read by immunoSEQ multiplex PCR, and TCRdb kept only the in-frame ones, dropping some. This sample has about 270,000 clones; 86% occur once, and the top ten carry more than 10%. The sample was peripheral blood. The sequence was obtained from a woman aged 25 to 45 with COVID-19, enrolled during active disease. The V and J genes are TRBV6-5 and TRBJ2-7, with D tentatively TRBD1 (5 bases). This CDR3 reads CASSYGDSTTYEQYF. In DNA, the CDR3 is TGTGCCAGCAGTTACGGAGACAGCACTACCTACGAGCAGTACTTC.